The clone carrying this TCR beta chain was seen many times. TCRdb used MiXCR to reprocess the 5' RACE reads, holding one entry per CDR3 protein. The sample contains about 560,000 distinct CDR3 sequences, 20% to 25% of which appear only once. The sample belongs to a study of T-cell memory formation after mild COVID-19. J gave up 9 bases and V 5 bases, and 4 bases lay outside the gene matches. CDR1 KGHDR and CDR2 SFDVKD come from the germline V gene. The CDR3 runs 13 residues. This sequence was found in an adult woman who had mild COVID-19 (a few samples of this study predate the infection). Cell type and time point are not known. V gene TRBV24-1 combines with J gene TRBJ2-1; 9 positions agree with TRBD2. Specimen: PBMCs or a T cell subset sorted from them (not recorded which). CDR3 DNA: TGTGCCACCAGTGTCTTGACTAGCGGTGAGCAGTTCTTC. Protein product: CATSVLTSGEQFF.